The next 4 T cell receptor beta chains were all read from a single sample in a study of control samples from healthy donors and cancer patients (TCRdb year 2020). The method behind the library was the immunoSEQ multiplex PCR assay. Sourced from immuneACCESS, this table was stored by TCRdb with only in-frame sequences that have V and J called. A share of the clones is absent; for the studies checked, an unresolved V gene accounts for under half, and the remainder has no known explanation. This sample has roughly 170,000 clones in its table, and 91% of those were observed once. About 2% of the sample rests with the top ten. The sample consisted of blood. These receptor sequences come from a woman aged 40 to 50 in good health.

This clone occurred once. The chain carries TRBV7-9 and TRBJ2-6, with a tentative D call TRBD2 (6 bases). CDR3 length: 16 amino acids. Germline CDR1 is SEHNR and CDR2 is FQNEAQ (reference sequence). Deletions cut 7 bases from V and 1 base from J, with 14 bases between. The CDR3 here is CASISPGGSGANVLTF. Here the CDR3 DNA reads TGTGCCAGCATCAGCCCCGGGGGTTCTGGGGCCAACGTCCTGACTTTC.

The genes are TRBV6-2 or TRBV6-3 and TRBJ1-2; 7 bases agree with TRBD1. The CDR3 covers 13 residues. Germline trimming cut 6 bases from V and 4 bases from J; bases unmatched to any gene: 5. Per the germline V gene, CDR1 is MNHEY and CDR2 is SVGEGT. In nucleotides, the CDR3 is TGTGCCAGCAGCCCACAGGGGAGCTATGGCTACACCTTC. As protein: CASSPQGSYGYTF.

This clone has just one count. The J gene is TRBJ2-3, the V gene TRBV9, with 7 bases fitting TRBD1. This CDR3 contains 16 residues. J gave up 1 base and V 6 bases, and 11 bases lay outside the gene matches. Per germline, CDR1 SGDLS and CDR2 YYNGEE. CDR3 amino acids: CASNKNRGWGTDTQYF. CDR3 nucleotide sequence: TGTGCCAGCAATAAGAACAGGGGATGGGGCACAGATACGCAGTATTTT.

This clone was seen only once. V usage is TRBV29-1 and J usage is TRBJ2-7; D is perhaps TRBD2 (5 bases). Trimming pared 1 base from V and 4 bases from J, leaving 20 bases between. The length of the CDR3 is 16 residues. Germline V lookup: CDR1 SQVTM, CDR2 ANQGSEA. The CDR3 is CSVEAAGDTRSYEQYF. CDR3 nucleotides: TGCAGCGTTGAAGCGGCGGGTGACACTCGTTCGTACGAGCAGTACTTC.